Each of the 27 T cell receptor beta chains below was sequenced from the same sample in a study of T cells after yellow fever vaccination. TCRdb re-called the 5' RACE reads with MiXCR, one entry per CDR3 protein. The sample contains around 350,000 distinct CDR3 sequences, over 5% of which appear only once. The sequences come from PBMCs, collected 5 days after the yellow fever booster vaccination. These receptor sequences come from a man aged 25 to 40 who received the YFV17D yellow fever vaccine.

This sequence joins TRBV30 and TRBJ2-5; 7 bases line up with TRBD1. The germline V gene has CDR1 GTSNPN and CDR2 SVGIG (reference sequence). This CDR3 region has 16 residues. J gave up 3 bases and V 3 bases, and 13 bases lay outside the gene matches. CDR3 DNA: TGTGCCTGGAGCTGGATTCCGGGACAGACCAAAGAGACCCAGTACTTC. It codes for CAWSWIPGQTKETQYF.

The V and J genes are TRBV5-6 and TRBJ2-7; 7 bases align to TRBD1. Germline V CDR1 and CDR2: SGHDT, YYEEEE. This CDR3 has 15 amino acids. With 1 base clipped from V and 0 bases from J, the junction kept 4 bases outside the gene matches. CDR3 loop: CASSLWGTVSYEQYF. As DNA, the CDR3 is TGTGCCAGCAGCTTGTGGGGGACAGTCTCCTACGAGCAGTACTTC.

This clonotype has ten or more counts. The J gene is TRBJ2-7, the V gene TRBV4-2; no definite D call. V was pared by 3 bases and J by 3 bases, with 9 bases between. CDR3 size: 13 residues. CDR1 is LGHNA and CDR2 is YNFKEQ in the germline V gene. Here the CDR3 DNA reads TGTGCCAGCAGCCAGGAAAATTACTACGAGCAGTACTTC. Its protein is CASSQENYYEQYF.

This clonotype has at least ten counts. This rearrangement joins TRBV11-1 to TRBJ2-1; TRBD2 aligns across 13 bases. The CDR3 covers 20 residues. The trim removed 5 bases at V and 7 bases at J, leaving 20 bases unmatched. Looked up from germline, CDR1 is SGHAT and CDR2 is FQDESV (reference sequence). CDR3 amino acids: CASSPFRGTSGTDGGNEQFF. CDR3 in DNA: TGTGCCAGCAGCCCCTTCAGAGGGACTAGCGGGACTGATGGGGGGAATGAGCAGTTCTTC.

This clonotype was observed a handful of times. The chain links TRBV6-5 to TRBJ2-1, with 8 nucleotides matching TRBD2. The germline V gene has CDR1 MNHEY and CDR2 SVGAGI. This CDR3 is 16 amino acids long. Unmatched junction bases numbered 3, after V lost 2 bases and J lost 0 bases. CDR3 sequence (DNA): TGTGCCAGCAGTTACCTGGGACTAGGCTCCTACAATGAGCAGTTCTTC. The encoded protein is CASSYLGLGSYNEQFF.

This clonotype has only a few counts. This sequence joins TRBV3-1 and TRBJ2-7; D gene unclear. Trimming took 0 bases from V and 2 from J, leaving 5 bases between them. The CDR3 covers 13 residues. The germline CDR1 and CDR2 sequences are LGHDT and YNNKEL (reference sequence). CDR3 region: CASSQDGAYEQYF. DNA of the CDR3: TGTGCCAGCAGCCAAGATGGGGCCTACGAGCAGTACTTC.

Many counts were recorded for this clonotype. The chain links TRBV10-2 to TRBJ2-3, with D unclear. V lost 4 bases and J 0 bases, leaving 14 bases between the germline ends. The CDR3 loop spans 16 amino acids. The germline gives CDR1 WSHSY, CDR2 SAAADI. CDR3 loop: CASSGIGVHSTDTQYF. As DNA, the CDR3 is TGCGCCAGCAGTGGTATTGGGGTTCATAGCACAGATACGCAGTATTTT.

Only a few counts were recorded for this clonotype. The chain couples TRBV18 to TRBJ2-7; 7 nucleotides line up with TRBD2. The trim removed 1 base at V and 7 bases at J, leaving 4 bases unmatched. Germline loops: CDR1 KGHSH, CDR2 LQKENI. This CDR3 has 13 amino acids. The CDR3 reads CASSPRGEGEQYF. The DNA for the CDR3 is TGTGCCAGCTCACCACGAGGGGAGGGTGAGCAGTACTTC.

The chain recombines TRBV29-1 with TRBJ2-2, with 10 bases fitting TRBD2. This CDR3 has 14 residues. Germline V lookup: CDR1 SQVTM, CDR2 ANQGSEA. V lost 4 bases, J lost 6 bases, and 5 bases stayed unmatched. CDR3 coding DNA: TGCAGCGTTGTATTAGCGGGAGGTCCCGGGGAGCTGTTTTTT. Its protein is CSVVLAGGPGELFF.

This clonotype was recorded at least ten times. The chain couples TRBV10-3 to TRBJ2-5; a possible D gene is TRBD2 (6 bases). This CDR3 comprises 13 residues. Trimming cost V 5 bases and J 5 bases, with 12 bases left between them. Germline V CDR1 and CDR2: ENHRY, SYGVKD. CDR3: CAISRGVGETQYF. CDR3 bases: TGTGCCATCAGTCGCGGGGTAGGGGAGACCCAGTACTTC.

This sequence joins TRBV5-1 and TRBJ1-4; no clear D gene. Trimming stripped 4 bases from V and 4 bases from J, with 8 bases between. CDR3 length equals 13 residues. CDR1 and CDR2 (germline): SGHRS, YFSETQ. The CDR3 DNA is TGCGCCAGCAGCCCGGAAAGTAATGAAAAACTGTTTTTT. This gives the protein CASSPESNEKLFF.

This sequence joins TRBV28 and TRBJ2-7; D remains unclear. The V end was cut by 3 bases, the J end by 4 bases, with 10 bases between. Per germline, CDR1 MDHEN and CDR2 SYDVKM. This CDR3 region has 13 residues. In DNA, the CDR3 is TGTGCCAGCAGTTTCCCACTAACGTACGAGCAGTACTTC. Its translation is CASSFPLTYEQYF.

The chain employs TRBV4-2 and TRBJ1-5, with unresolved D. Germline-derived CDR1 and CDR2 are LGHNA and YNFKEQ. Trimming took off 0 bases at V and 0 bases at J, with 6 bases between the two ends. The CDR3 has 15 amino acids. CDR3 in amino acids: CASSQDWDSNQPQHF. CDR3 bases: TGTGCCAGCAGCCAAGATTGGGATAGCAATCAGCCCCAGCATTTT.

This clonotype has only a few counts. The chain combines TRBV28 with TRBJ2-3, with a possible D match to TRBD2 (6 bases). There are 15 residues in the CDR3. Trimming stripped 7 bases from V and 2 bases from J, with 16 bases between. Looked up from germline, CDR1 is MDHEN and CDR2 is SYDVKM. The CDR3 nucleotides read TGTGCCAGCAATATACAGCCGGGAGTCACAGATACGCAGTATTTT. Its translation: CASNIQPGVTDTQYF.

At least ten counts were recorded for this clonotype. V usage is TRBV12-3 or TRBV12-4 and J usage is TRBJ2-3, with no clear D. V shed 6 bases and J shed 5 bases, with 12 bases lying between them. The CDR3 consists of 13 residues. As DNA, the CDR3 is TGTGCCAGCAGCAGGCCCCTAGGAGATACGCAGTATTTT. Translation gives CASSRPLGDTQYF.

This clonotype was detected ten times or more. The V gene is TRBV29-1, the J gene TRBJ2-7; possibly TRBD1 or TRBD2 for D (5 bases each). The CDR3 loop spans 12 amino acids. V lost 7 bases, J lost 5 bases, and 15 bases lay in between. Germline V CDR1 and CDR2: SQVTM, ANQGSEA. The CDR3 loop is CSAWDRANEQYF. The CDR3 DNA follows: TGCAGCGCCTGGGACCGCGCCAACGAGCAGTACTTC.

This clonotype was counted a few times. The chain employs TRBV20-1 and TRBJ2-2; D is unresolved. CDR3 length equals 13 residues. The germline gives CDR1 DFQATT, CDR2 SNEGSKA (reference sequence). Trimming left V 0 bases short and J 6 bases short, with 8 bases between. The CDR3 DNA reads as TGCAGTGCTAGAGAGAATGGGCCCGGGGAGCTGTTTTTT. The encoded protein is CSARENGPGELFF.

In this sample, this clonotype turned up many times. The chain combines TRBV4-2 with TRBJ2-2; no firm D call. Germline values: CDR1 LGHNA, CDR2 YNFKEQ. V was trimmed by 4 bases and J by 0 bases, leaving 12 bases between them. The CDR3 contains 16 residues. CDR3: CASSPTHTTNTGELFF. In nucleotides, the CDR3 is TGTGCCAGCAGCCCAACCCATACCACGAACACCGGGGAGCTGTTTTTT.

The sample holds many counts of this clonotype. This sequence joins TRBV6-5 and TRBJ2-7; either TRBD1 or TRBD2 may fit D (5 bases each). Germline lookup yields CDR1 MNHEY and CDR2 SVGAGI. The CDR3 extends over 13 amino acids. V lost 6 bases and J lost 7, with 16 bases in between. The CDR3 spells CASSLLGDVEQYF. The CDR3 DNA follows: TGTGCCAGCAGCTTACTAGGGGATGTGGAGCAGTACTTC.

This clonotype was seen ten or more times. An end of the junction differs from the germline gene, which may be a read error. The gene calls are TRBV7-9 and TRBJ2-3; D may match TRBD1 or TRBD2 (5 bases each). Germline-derived CDR1 and CDR2 are SEHNR and FQNEAQ (reference sequence). The CDR3 is made up of 9 amino acids. The CDR3 protein is CASSPGRNF. The CDR3 region has the DNA TGTGCCAGCAGCCCGGGACGGAATTTT.

This clonotype was found a few times. V usage is TRBV11-2 and J usage is TRBJ2-7, with unresolved D. Looked up from germline, CDR1 is SGHAT and CDR2 is FQNNGV. V shed 2 bases and J shed 4 bases, with 6 bases lying between them. There are 12 residues in the CDR3. The CDR3 nucleotides read TGTGCCAGCAGCTTATTGGTGTACGAGCAGTACTTC. Residues: CASSLLVYEQYF.

This clonotype was observed a handful of times. The V and J genes are TRBV24-1 and TRBJ2-7; 10 nucleotides align to TRBD2. This CDR3 is 13 amino acids long. Looked up from germline, CDR1 is KGHDR and CDR2 is SFDVKD. V was pared by 12 bases and J by 12 bases, with 16 bases of the junction left unmatched. Here the CDR3 reads CAPRQSGRASRYF. In DNA, the CDR3 is TGTGCCCCCCGCCAGAGCGGGAGGGCCAGTCGGTACTTC.

V usage is TRBV10-3 and J usage is TRBJ1-1; D is unclear. CDR3 length: 10 amino acids. Between the trimmed V and J ends, which lost 11 bases and 13 bases, there was a span of 17 bases. Looked up from germline, CDR1 is ENHRY and CDR2 is SYGVKD. CDR3 DNA: TGTGCCTCACGGACCTCCCTCGTTTTCTTT. Its translation: CASRTSLVFF.

The table lists this clonotype with a few counts. The V call is TRBV20-1, the J call TRBJ2-1, with TRBD2 matching over 7 bases. V trimming: 4 bases; J trimming: 8 bases; junction bases outside the gene matches: 5. Germline CDR1 and CDR2: DFQATT and SNEGSKA (reference sequence). This CDR3 has 12 amino acids. The CDR3 region has the DNA TGCAGTGCTAAGGTGGGAGGGGATGAGCAGTTCTTC. It yields the protein CSAKVGGDEQFF.

The V gene is TRBV20-1, the J gene TRBJ1-6; 9 bases match TRBD1. Germline V gene lookup returns CDR1 DFQATT and CDR2 SNEGSKA (reference sequence). The V segment lost 6 bases and the J segment 10 bases; nucleotides outside the gene matches: 7. This CDR3 has 13 residues. The CDR3 protein is CSAATGGGSPLHF. CDR3 DNA sequence: TGCAGTGCCGCGACAGGGGGAGGGTCACCCCTCCACTTT.

In this sample, this clonotype turned up many times. The chain carries TRBV10-3 and TRBJ2-7, with 10 bases aligning to TRBD2. V gave up 5 bases and J gave up 7 bases; unmatched junction bases: 8. Looked up from germline, CDR1 is ENHRY and CDR2 is SYGVKD. This CDR3 is 14 amino acids long. The CDR3: CAISRLAGPGEQYF. For the CDR3, the DNA is TGTGCCATCAGTCGACTAGCGGGCCCCGGGGAGCAGTACTTC.

This clonotype was seen a handful of times. This chain uses TRBV4-1 with TRBJ2-7; no clear D. V dropped 5 bases and J dropped 2 bases, with 10 bases sitting between them. CDR3 size: 13 residues. CDR1 is MGHRA, CDR2 YSYEKL, per germline. The CDR3 here is CASSFGPAYEQYF. In DNA form, the CDR3 reads TGCGCCAGCAGCTTCGGACCAGCCTACGAGCAGTACTTC.